This T cell receptor (beta chain) originates from a study of shared clonotypes between healthy human individuals. Nashville, Tennessee was home to all donors, who were Caucasian adults. Per germline, CDR1 SGHAT and CDR2 FQNNGV. V was clipped by 1 base and J by 7 bases; unmatched bases: 4. CDR3 length: 15 amino acids. The data were produced by immunoSEQ multiplex PCR, yet TCRdb's version contains in-frame clones alone and is incomplete. Found here are around 530,000 clones, around 77% of them singletons; the top ten hold more than 10%. The sequencing sample was made of PBMCs. This sequence originates from a woman in her thirties or forties in good health. Some clones in this sample may be carry-over from other donors' samples. The rearrangement uses TRBV11-2 and TRBJ2-2; 9 bases are shared with TRBD2. The chain's CDR3 is CASSLGGRAGGELFF. The DNA of the CDR3 is TGTGCCAGCAGCTTAGGCGGGAGGGCCGGCGGGGAGCTGTTTTTT.